Listed below are T cell receptor beta chains from one sample, sequenced in a study of blood T cell repertoires in COVID-19. Sequencing was performed with immunoSEQ multiplex PCR; in TCRdb, only in-frame clones are kept and a portion is missing. The table has more than 300,000 clones, 85% to 90% seen once. Sequencing was carried out using PBMCs or T cells enriched from blood (not recorded which). The receptors come from a man aged 25 to 45 who had recovered from COVID-19. Each CDR3 is given with its conserved first and last residue. A D gene is named only where the DNA matches it firmly. Size is omitted from some rows. Given values are once, few, many or a class for expanded clones.

CDR3 | DNA | V | size | J | D
CASSVSGTGSSTEAFF | TGTGCCAGCAGCGTTTCGGGGACAGGGTCGTCCACTGAAGCTTTCTTT | TRBV9 | NA | TRBJ1-1 | TRBD1
CASSPPPRGVNF | TGCGCCAGCAGCCCACCGCCCCGGGGTGTGAATTTT | TRBV4-1 | NA | TRBJ1-3 | NA
CASSIATAGEQYF | TGTGCCAGTAGTATAGCGACGGCGGGCGAGCAGTACTTC | TRBV19 | NA | TRBJ2-7 | NA
CASSPPQGSAGAGYTF | TGTGCCAGCTCACCACCACAGGGCAGCGCAGGGGCTGGCTACACCTTC | TRBV18 | once | TRBJ1-2 | NA
CASSSLQRGDTDTQYF | TGTGCCAGCAGCTCCCTGCAGCGGGGGGACACAGATACGCAGTATTTT | TRBV7-2 | few | TRBJ2-3 | TRBD2
CASSPSPGGVTDTQYF | TGTGCCAGCAGCCCTAGCCCAGGGGGAGTCACAGATACGCAGTATTTT | TRBV6-4 | few | TRBJ2-3 | TRBD1
CAWSFGVNTIYF | TGTGCCTGGAGTTTCGGTGTAAACACCATATATTTT | TRBV30 | NA | TRBJ1-3 | NA
CASSFTEYNEQFF | TGTGCCAGTAGCTTCACAGAGTACAATGAGCAGTTCTTC | TRBV5-4 | NA | TRBJ2-1 | NA
CASSERRRGNTGELFF | TGCGCCAGCAGTGAAAGGAGGCGGGGCAACACCGGGGAGCTGTTTTTT | TRBV10-2 | NA | TRBJ2-2 | NA
CASSYSVSPYEQYF | TGTGCCAGCAGTTACTCCGTCAGTCCCTACGAGCAGTACTTC | TRBV6-5 | once | TRBJ2-7 | NA
CASSSQGAPGNTIYF | TGCGCCAGCAGTTCCCAGGGGGCCCCTGGAAACACCATATATTTT | TRBV5-1 | NA | TRBJ1-3 | TRBD1
CASSPPRGNTDTQYF | TGTGCCAGCAGCCCCCCAAGGGGTAATACAGATACGCAGTATTTT | TRBV5-8 | NA | TRBJ2-3 | NA
CATSLGDGTGITDTQYF | TGTGCCACCAGTTTGGGGGACGGGACAGGGATCACAGATACGCAGTATTTT | TRBV24-1 | NA | TRBJ2-3 | TRBD1
CASSLAGVDEQFF | TGTGCCAGCAGCTTGGCAGGGGTGGATGAGCAGTTCTTC | TRBV5-5 | NA | TRBJ2-1 | NA
CASSLADTIYEQYF | TGTGCCAGCAGCTTGGCGGACACAATCTACGAGCAGTACTTC | TRBV5-4 | NA | TRBJ2-7 | NA
CASSLGQGRGNTIYF | TGTGCCAGCAGCTTAGGACAGGGCAGGGGAAACACCATATATTTT | TRBV7-2 | NA | TRBJ1-3 | TRBD1
CASSYLGGQDLTEAFF | TGCGCCAGCAGCTACTTGGGGGGACAGGACCTCACTGAAGCTTTCTTT | TRBV5-1 | once | TRBJ1-1 | TRBD1
CASSPGRDTGELFF | TGTGCCAGCAGCCCGGGGAGGGACACCGGGGAGCTGTTTTTT | TRBV3-1/TRBV3-2 | NA | TRBJ2-2 | TRBD2
CASSPAGDGYTF | TGTGCCAGCAGCCCCGCCGGGGATGGCTACACCTTC | TRBV5-4 | NA | TRBJ1-2 | NA
CASSLALAGGPRFF | TGTGCCAGCAGCTTAGCCCTAGCGGGAGGGCCTCGGTTCTTC | TRBV11-2 | NA | TRBJ2-1 | TRBD2
CASSSARRDSFKPAGNTIYF | TGTGCCAGCAGCTCAGCTCGTCGGGACAGTTTTAAACCCGCTGGAAACACCATATATTTT | TRBV11-3 | NA | TRBJ1-3 | TRBD1
CASSLGGFGEQYF | TGTGCCAGCAGCTTAGGAGGTTTCGGTGAGCAGTACTTC | TRBV7-9 | NA | TRBJ2-7 | NA
CASSTPGHKGEQYF | TGTGCCAGTAGTACACCGGGACACAAGGGCGAGCAGTACTTC | TRBV19 | NA | TRBJ2-7 | NA
CSARVSEAFF | TGCAGTGCTAGAGTCAGTGAAGCTTTCTTT | TRBV20-1 | NA | TRBJ1-1 | NA
CASSPQLAGGIVSYNEQFF | TGTGCCAGCTCACCCCAACTAGCGGGAGGGATAGTAAGCTACAATGAGCAGTTCTTC | TRBV18 | NA | TRBJ2-1 | TRBD2
CASKSTSGGYEQYF | TGTGCCAGCAAATCGACTAGCGGGGGCTACGAGCAGTACTTC | TRBV7-2 | NA | TRBJ2-7 | TRBD2
CASSPISDYEQYF | TGCGCCAGCAGCCCAATTAGCGACTACGAGCAGTACTTC | TRBV5-1 | NA | TRBJ2-7 | NA
CASSLSVWTSSTDTQYF | TGTGCCAGCAGTTTATCCGTTTGGACTTCTAGCACAGATACGCAGTATTTT | TRBV28 | NA | TRBJ2-3 | NA
CASRRSGSSYNEQFF | TGTGCCAGCAGACGTAGCGGGAGCTCCTACAATGAGCAGTTCTTC | TRBV28 | few | TRBJ2-1 | TRBD2